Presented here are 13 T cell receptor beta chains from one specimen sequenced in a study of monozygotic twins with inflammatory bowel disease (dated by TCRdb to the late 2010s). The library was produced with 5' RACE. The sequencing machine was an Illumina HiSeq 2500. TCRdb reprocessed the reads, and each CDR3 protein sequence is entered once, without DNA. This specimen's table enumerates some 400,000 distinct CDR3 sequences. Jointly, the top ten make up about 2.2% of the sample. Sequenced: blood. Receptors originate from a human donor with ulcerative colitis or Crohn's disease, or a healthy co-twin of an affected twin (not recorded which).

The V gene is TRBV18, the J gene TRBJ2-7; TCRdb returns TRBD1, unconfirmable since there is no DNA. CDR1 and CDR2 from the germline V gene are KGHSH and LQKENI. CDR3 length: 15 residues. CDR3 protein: CASSPGQGWTYEQYF.

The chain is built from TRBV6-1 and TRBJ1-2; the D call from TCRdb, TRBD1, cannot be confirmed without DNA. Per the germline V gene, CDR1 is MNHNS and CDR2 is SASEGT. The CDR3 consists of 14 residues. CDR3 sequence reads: CASSLSDRYYGYTF.

CDR3 region: CSAATGSDTGELFF. The chain combines TRBV29-1 with TRBJ2-2; TCRdb indicates TRBD1, and absent DNA this call remains unverified. Germline V lookup: CDR1 SQVTM, CDR2 ANQGSEA. The CDR3 runs 14 residues.

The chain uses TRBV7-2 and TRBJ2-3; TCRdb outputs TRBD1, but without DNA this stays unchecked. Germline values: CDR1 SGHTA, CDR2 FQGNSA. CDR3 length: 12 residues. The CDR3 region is CASSSPAGTQYF. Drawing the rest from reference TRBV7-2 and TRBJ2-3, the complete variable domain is GAGVSQSPSNKVTEKGKDVELRCDPISGHTALYWYRQSLGQGLEFLIYFQGNSAPDKSGLPSDRFSAERTGGSVSTLTIQRTQQEDSAVYLCASSSPAGTQYFGPGTRLTVL.

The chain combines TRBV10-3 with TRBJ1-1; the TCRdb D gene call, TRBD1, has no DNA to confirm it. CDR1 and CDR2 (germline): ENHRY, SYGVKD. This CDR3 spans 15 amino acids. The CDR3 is CAISEGQRPNTEAFF.

The CDR3 loop is CASSARGVATPEQFF. This chain connects TRBV2 to TRBJ2-1. Germline V gene lookup returns CDR1 SNHLY and CDR2 FYNNEI. The CDR3 is 15 residues long.

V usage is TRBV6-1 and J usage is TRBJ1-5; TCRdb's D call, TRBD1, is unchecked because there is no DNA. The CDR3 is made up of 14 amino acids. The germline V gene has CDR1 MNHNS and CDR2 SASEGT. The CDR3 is CASSPRQGGQPQHF.

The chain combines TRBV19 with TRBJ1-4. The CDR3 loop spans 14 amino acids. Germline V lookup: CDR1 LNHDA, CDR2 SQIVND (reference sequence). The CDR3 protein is CASSITGTNEKLFF.

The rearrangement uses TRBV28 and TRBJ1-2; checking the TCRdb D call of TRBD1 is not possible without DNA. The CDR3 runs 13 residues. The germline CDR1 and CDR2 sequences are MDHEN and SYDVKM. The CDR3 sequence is CASSQPGADGYTF.

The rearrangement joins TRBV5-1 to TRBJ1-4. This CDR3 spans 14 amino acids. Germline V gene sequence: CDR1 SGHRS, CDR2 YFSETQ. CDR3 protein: CASSLDRGNEKLFF.

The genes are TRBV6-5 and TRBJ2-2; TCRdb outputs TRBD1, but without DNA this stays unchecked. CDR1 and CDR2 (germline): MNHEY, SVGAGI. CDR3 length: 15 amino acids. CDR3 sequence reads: CASSYSRGQGGELFF.

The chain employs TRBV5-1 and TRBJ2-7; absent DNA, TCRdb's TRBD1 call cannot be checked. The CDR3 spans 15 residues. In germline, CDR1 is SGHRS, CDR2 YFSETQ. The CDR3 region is CASSLVAGEDYEQYF.

This CDR3 is CASTPGTGLLNTEAFF. The rearrangement joins TRBV27 to TRBJ1-1; the TCRdb call, TRBD1, lacks DNA for checking. The CDR3 runs to 16 residues. Looked up from germline, CDR1 is MNHEY and CDR2 is SMNVEV (reference sequence).